The clone carrying this T cell receptor (beta chain) was seen more than once but under ten times. Antigen specificity is unknown. The sample belongs to a study of CD8 T cells in ankylosing spondylitis. Quantitative molecular-barcoded 5'-RACE generated the TCR beta libraries. TCRdb re-analysed the 5' RACE reads in MiXCR, keeping a single row per CDR3 protein. Among 300,000 to 400,000 distinct CDR3 sequences listed, around 24% were seen once. The study's findings and limits: Matched ankylosing spondylitis synovial fluid reportedly showed significant enrichment of disease-linked clones. Some motif variants had been reported before (in reactive arthritis synovial fluid and blood). Ankylosing spondylitis blood appeared to carry a characteristic TCR beta motif of several highly homologous variants.

This clonotype was sampled from a male donor with ankylosing spondylitis. Material for sequencing was blood, either unsorted or a sorted T cell fraction (not recorded which).

CDR3 nucleotide sequence: TGTGCCATCAGTGAGTCGTCGACAGGGTCACCTAATGAAAAACTGTTTTTT. This translates into CAISESSTGSPNEKLFF. This chain uses TRBV10-3 with TRBJ1-4; TRBD1 aligns across 7 bases. Germline values: CDR1 ENHRY, CDR2 SYGVKD. Unmatched junction bases numbered 7, after V lost 0 bases and J lost 3 bases. The CDR3 totals 17 residues.